This entry features one T cell receptor (beta chain) sequence. Its antigen is not identified. This sample is part of a study of cytomegalovirus exposure and HLA in healthy donors. TCRdb's copy holds only in-frame clones and misses some; the assay was immunoSEQ multiplex PCR. Of some 120,000 clones listed, 88% were seen once; the top ten hold 1.4% to 1.5%. The study, taken as a whole, reports: Rare TCR sequences predominated, though certain public TCRs were found in many donors. Clusters of TCRs from the first cohort tended to co-occur in the 120 or so validation repertoires (as a later analysis found). Among the CMV-associated chains, a few were confirmed in vitro as specific for CMV antigens.

This CDR3 has 16 residues. Per germline, CDR1 SGHTA and CDR2 FQGNSA. V lost 1 base, J lost 2 bases, and 14 bases lay in between. The donors formed part of the approximately 120-subject validation cohort, distinct from the roughly 700-subject first cohort. The chain carries TRBV7-2 and TRBJ2-5; D not certain. Sequenced: PBMCs. This TCR derives from a young man in good health and CMV-seronegative. CDR3: CASSLVWAPLQETQYF. In DNA, the CDR3 is TGTGCCAGCAGCTTAGTTTGGGCTCCCCTGCAAGAGACCCAGTACTTC. The full variable domain, rest sourced from reference TRBV7-2 and TRBJ2-5, is GAGVSQSPSNKVTEKGKDVELRCDPISGHTALYWYRQSLGQGLEFLIYFQGNSAPDKSGLPSDRFSAERTGGSVSTLTIQRTQQEDSAVYLCASSLVWAPLQETQYFGPGTRLLVL.